A single sample is the source of the 6 T cell receptor beta chains below, sequenced in a study of blood T cell repertoires in COVID-19. The repertoire was sequenced with immunoSEQ multiplex PCR; TCRdb's copy has only in-frame clones and lacks some. The sample holds tens of thousands of clones, 85% to 90% seen once. Sequenced input: peripheral blood. All receptors derive from a woman aged 45-65 years with active COVID-19.

The DNA of the CDR3 is TGCGCCAGCAGCCAGGGACAGCTACAAGAGACCCAGTACTTC. Amino acids: CASSQGQLQETQYF. This chain links TRBV5-1 with TRBJ2-5; 7 bases are a match to TRBD1. The CDR3 has 14 residues. V was pared by 4 bases and J by 2 bases, with 5 bases of the junction left unmatched. Germline V CDR1 and CDR2: SGHRS, YFSETQ.

The chain links TRBV27 to TRBJ2-3; 12 bases are a match to TRBD2. This CDR3 comprises 15 residues. V shed 10 bases and J 3 bases; nucleotides not matched to a gene: 8. Germline V gene sequence: CDR1 MNHEY, CDR2 SMNVEV (reference sequence). CDR3 amino acids: CAIRLAGVGTDTQYF. The CDR3 nucleotides are TGTGCCATCCGACTAGCGGGAGTGGGAACAGATACGCAGTATTTT.

This chain uses TRBV6-5 with TRBJ2-3; TRBD2 matches 10 bases. The trim removed 8 bases at V and 0 bases at J, leaving 8 bases unmatched. Germline CDR1 is MNHEY and CDR2 is SVGAGI. The CDR3 contains 16 residues. The chain's CDR3 is CASGLAGGTSTDTQYF. The CDR3 DNA reads TGTGCCAGCGGTTTAGCGGGAGGCACTAGCACAGATACGCAGTATTTT.

V is TRBV7-3 and J is TRBJ2-1, with 10 bases fitting TRBD2. V lost 5 bases and J lost 10; bases outside the gene matches: 14. CDR1 and CDR2 (germline): SGHTA, FQGTGA. CDR3 length equals 16 residues. For the CDR3, the DNA is TGTGCCAGCAGCACCGCAGCGGGAGGGATCACAGGCGAGCAGTTCTTC. Amino acid sequence: CASSTAAGGITGEQFF.

The genes are TRBV11-3 and TRBJ2-1; no firm D call. V was pared by 3 bases and J by 5 bases, with 11 bases between. The CDR3 consists of 14 residues. Germline V gene lookup returns CDR1 SGHNT and CDR2 YENEEA. The CDR3 DNA follows: TGTGCCAGCAGCTTTGCCGGGTTTAACAATGAGCAGTTCTTC. This gives the protein CASSFAGFNNEQFF. Full variable domain (missing parts from reference TRBV11-3 and TRBJ2-1): EAGVVQSPRYKIIEKKQPVAFWCNPISGHNTLYWYLQNLGQGPELLIRYENEEAVDDSQLPKDRFSAERLKGVDSTLKIQPAELGDSAVYLCASSFAGFNNEQFFGPGTRLTVL.

There are a few counts of this clone. Written as DNA, the CDR3 is TGTGCCAGCAGCACCGGACAGGGGAAAGATACGCAGTATTTT. Encoded protein: CASSTGQGKDTQYF. The chain carries TRBV2 and TRBJ2-3; 9 positions agree with TRBD1. V dropped 6 bases and J dropped 5; count of bases not matched to a gene: 6. CDR3 length equals 14 residues. From germline, CDR1 is SNHLY and CDR2 FYNNEI.